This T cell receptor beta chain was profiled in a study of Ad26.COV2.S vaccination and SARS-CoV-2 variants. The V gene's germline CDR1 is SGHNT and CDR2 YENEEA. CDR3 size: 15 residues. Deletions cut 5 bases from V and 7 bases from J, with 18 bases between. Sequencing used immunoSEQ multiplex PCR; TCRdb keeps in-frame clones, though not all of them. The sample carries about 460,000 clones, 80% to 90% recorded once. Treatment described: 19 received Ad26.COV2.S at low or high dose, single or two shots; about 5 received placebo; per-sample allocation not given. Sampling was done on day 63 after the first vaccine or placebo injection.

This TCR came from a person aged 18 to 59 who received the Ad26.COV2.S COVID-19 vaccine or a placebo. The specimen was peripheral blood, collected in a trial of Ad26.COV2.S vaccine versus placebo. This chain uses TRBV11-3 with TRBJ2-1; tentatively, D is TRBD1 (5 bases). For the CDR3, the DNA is TGTGCCAGCAGCGCAACAAAAGCCCAGGGAAATGAGCAGTTCTTC. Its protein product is CASSATKAQGNEQFF.